This TCR beta chain was sequenced for a study of T cell responses to AZD1222 COVID-19 vaccine. Germline V gene sequence: CDR1 MNHEY, CDR2 SMNVEV (reference sequence). V was shortened by 6 bases and J by 1 base, with 12 bases between the two germline ends. The CDR3 loop spans 15 amino acids. The protocol was immunoSEQ multiplex PCR, while the TCRdb copy is restricted to in-frame clones and leaves out a portion. The table has around 190,000 clones, 80% to 95% seen once. Material: peripheral blood, obtained on day 0 of AZD1222 vaccination. The receptor was isolated from an adult in good health. This chain connects TRBV27 to TRBJ2-2, with D perhaps matching TRBD1 or TRBD2 (5 bases each). CDR3 coding DNA: TGTGCCAGCAGACCCCGGGACGGGAACACCGGGGAGCTGTTTTTT. Its translation is CASRPRDGNTGELFF.